This TCR beta chain comes out of a study of early stage breast cancer tumors. At the level of the study: About 70% of the 16 invasive tumors were ER+, PR+ and HER2-.

Blood replicates held 0.5 ug DNA, tumor or normal breast about 1.5 ug, two each. Clones were sequenced by immunoSEQ multiplex PCR, and TCRdb holds only the in-frame ones, with some missing. The sample has around 28,000 clones, about three fifths seen once; the top ten hold 7% to 9%. CDR1 is MRHNA, CDR2 SNTAGT, per germline. The CDR3 loop spans 16 amino acids. V dropped 3 bases and J dropped 1 base, with 13 bases sitting between them. The sequenced sample consisted of breast tumor tissue. The TCR sequence derives from a person in their fifties with breast cancer. V gene TRBV6-4 combines with J gene TRBJ1-5, with D possibly matching TRBD1 (6 bases). Written as DNA, the CDR3 is TGTGCCAGCAGTGAATTGGGGGGCAGGAGCAATCAGCCCCAGCATTTT. It encodes CASSELGGRSNQPQHF.